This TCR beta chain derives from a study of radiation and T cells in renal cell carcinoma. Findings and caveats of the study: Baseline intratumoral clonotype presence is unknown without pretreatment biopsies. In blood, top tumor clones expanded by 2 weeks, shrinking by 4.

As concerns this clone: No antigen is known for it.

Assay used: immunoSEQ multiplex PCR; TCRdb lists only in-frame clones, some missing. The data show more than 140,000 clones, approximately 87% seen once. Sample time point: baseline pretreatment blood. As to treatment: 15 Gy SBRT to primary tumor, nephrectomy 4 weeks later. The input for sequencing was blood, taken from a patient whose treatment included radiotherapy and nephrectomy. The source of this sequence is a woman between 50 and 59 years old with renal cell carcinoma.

This CDR3 reads CASNLLDSSKAFF. CDR3 DNA sequence: TGTGCCAGCAACCTCCTGGACAGTTCCAAAGCTTTCTTT. The chain recombines TRBV6-6 with TRBJ1-1; the D gene is possibly TRBD1 (6 bases). Germline V gene sequence: CDR1 MNHNY, CDR2 SVGAGI (reference sequence). The CDR3 runs 13 residues. Trimming removed 7 bases at V and 9 bases at J, with 18 bases between.